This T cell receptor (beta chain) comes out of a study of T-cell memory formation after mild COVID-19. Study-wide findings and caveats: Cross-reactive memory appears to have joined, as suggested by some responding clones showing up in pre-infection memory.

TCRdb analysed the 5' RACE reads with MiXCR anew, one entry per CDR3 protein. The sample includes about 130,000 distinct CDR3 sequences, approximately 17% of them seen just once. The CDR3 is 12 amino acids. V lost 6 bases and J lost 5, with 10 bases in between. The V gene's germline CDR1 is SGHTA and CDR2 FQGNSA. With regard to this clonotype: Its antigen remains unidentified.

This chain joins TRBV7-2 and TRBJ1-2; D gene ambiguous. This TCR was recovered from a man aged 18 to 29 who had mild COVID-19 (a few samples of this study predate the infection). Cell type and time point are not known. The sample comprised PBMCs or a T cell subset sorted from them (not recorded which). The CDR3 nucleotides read TGTGCCAGCAGACAACCCGGATATGGCTACACCTTC. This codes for CASRQPGYGYTF.